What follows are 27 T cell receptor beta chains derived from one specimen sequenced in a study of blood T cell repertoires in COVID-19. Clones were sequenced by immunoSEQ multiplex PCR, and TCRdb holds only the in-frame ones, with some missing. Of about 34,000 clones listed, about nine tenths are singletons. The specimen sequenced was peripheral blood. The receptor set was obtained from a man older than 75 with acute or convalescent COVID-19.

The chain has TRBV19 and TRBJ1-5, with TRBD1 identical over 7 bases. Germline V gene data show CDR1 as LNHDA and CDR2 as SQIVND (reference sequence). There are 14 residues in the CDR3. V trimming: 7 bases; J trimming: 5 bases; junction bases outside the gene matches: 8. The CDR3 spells CASTVRGFDQPQHF. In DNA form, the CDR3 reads TGTGCCAGTACAGTCAGGGGGTTTGATCAGCCCCAGCATTTT.

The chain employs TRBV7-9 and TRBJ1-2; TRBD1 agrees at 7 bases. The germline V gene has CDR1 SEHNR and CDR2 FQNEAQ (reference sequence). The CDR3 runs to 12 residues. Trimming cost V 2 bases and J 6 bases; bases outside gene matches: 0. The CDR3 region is CASSLTGDGYTF. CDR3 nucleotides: TGTGCCAGCAGCTTAACAGGGGATGGCTACACCTTC. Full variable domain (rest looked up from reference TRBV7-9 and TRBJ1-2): DTGVSQNPRHKITKRGQNVTFRCDPISEHNRLYWYRQTLGQGPEFLTYFQNEAQLEKSRLLSDRFSAERPKGSFSTLEIQRTEQGDSAMYLCASSLTGDGYTFGSGTRLTVV.

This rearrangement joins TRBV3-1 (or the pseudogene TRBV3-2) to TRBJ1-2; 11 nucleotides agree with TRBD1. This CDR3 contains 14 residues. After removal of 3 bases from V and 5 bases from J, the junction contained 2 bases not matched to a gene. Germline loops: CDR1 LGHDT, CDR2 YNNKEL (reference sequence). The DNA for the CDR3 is TGTGCCAGCAGCCAGGGGACAGGGGGGTATGGCTACACCTTC. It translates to CASSQGTGGYGYTF.

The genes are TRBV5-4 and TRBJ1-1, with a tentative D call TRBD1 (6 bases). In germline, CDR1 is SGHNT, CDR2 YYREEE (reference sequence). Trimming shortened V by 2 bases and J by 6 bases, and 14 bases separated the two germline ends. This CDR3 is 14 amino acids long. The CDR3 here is CASSLAGVKAEAFF. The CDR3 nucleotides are TGTGCCAGCAGCTTAGCAGGGGTAAAGGCTGAAGCTTTCTTT.

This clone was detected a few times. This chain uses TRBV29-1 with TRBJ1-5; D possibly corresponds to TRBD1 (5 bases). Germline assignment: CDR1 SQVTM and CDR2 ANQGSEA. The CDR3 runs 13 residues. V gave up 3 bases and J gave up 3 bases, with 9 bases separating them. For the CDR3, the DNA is TGCAGCGTTGAGCAGGGTCCCAATCAGCCCCAGCATTTT. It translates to CSVEQGPNQPQHF.

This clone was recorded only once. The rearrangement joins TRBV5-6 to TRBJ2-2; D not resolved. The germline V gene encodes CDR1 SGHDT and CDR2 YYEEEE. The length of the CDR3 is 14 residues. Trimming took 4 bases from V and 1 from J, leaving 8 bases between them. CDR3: CASSRTVNTGELFF. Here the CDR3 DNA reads TGTGCCAGCAGCCGAACAGTGAACACCGGGGAGCTGTTTTTT. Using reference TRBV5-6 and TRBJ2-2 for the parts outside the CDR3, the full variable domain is DAGVTQSPTHLIKTRGQQVTLRCSPKSGHDTVSWYQQALGQGPQFIFQYYEEEERQRGNFPDRFSGHQFPNYSSELNVNALLLGDSALYLCASSRTVNTGELFFGEGSRLTVL.

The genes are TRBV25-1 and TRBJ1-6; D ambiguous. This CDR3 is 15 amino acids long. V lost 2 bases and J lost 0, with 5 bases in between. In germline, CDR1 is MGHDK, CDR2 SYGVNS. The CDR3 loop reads CASSEPRSYNSPLHF. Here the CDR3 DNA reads TGTGCCAGCAGTGAACCCCGCTCCTATAATTCACCCCTCCACTTT.

The CDR3 protein is CASSPRGRAFF. In DNA, the CDR3 is TGTGCCAGCAGTCCGCGGGGGAGAGCTTTCTTT. The rearrangement links TRBV12-3 or TRBV12-4 to TRBJ1-1; maybe TRBD1 (5 bases). V gave up 5 bases and J gave up 10 bases, with 11 bases separating them. The length of the CDR3 is 11 residues.

CDR3 sequence reads: CASSMWTGTGEAFF. CDR3 bases: TGTGCCAGCAGCATGTGGACAGGGACAGGTGAAGCTTTCTTT. V is TRBV28 and J is TRBJ1-1; 8 bases line up with TRBD1. CDR3 length equals 14 residues. J lost 7 bases, V lost 6 bases, and 10 bases had no gene match. Per the germline V gene, CDR1 is MDHEN and CDR2 is SYDVKM.

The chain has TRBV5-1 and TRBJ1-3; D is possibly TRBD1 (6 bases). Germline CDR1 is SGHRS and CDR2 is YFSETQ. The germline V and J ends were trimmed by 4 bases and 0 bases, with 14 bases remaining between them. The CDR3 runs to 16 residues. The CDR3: CASSTLGQFSGNTIYF. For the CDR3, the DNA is TGCGCCAGCAGCACCCTAGGACAGTTCTCTGGAAACACCATATATTTT.

CDR3 region: CATSDFRDREGPNEKLFF. The CDR3 DNA is TGTGCCACCAGTGATTTTAGGGACAGGGAAGGACCTAATGAAAAACTGTTTTTT. V is TRBV24-1 and J is TRBJ1-4; 9 bases align to TRBD1. Germline trimming cut 1 base from V and 3 bases from J; bases unmatched to any gene: 8. The CDR3 has 18 residues. Germline lookup yields CDR1 KGHDR and CDR2 SFDVKD.

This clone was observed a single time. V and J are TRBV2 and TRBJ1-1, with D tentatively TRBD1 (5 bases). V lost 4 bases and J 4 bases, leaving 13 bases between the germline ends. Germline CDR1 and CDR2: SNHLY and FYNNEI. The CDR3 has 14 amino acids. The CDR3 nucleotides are TGTGCCAGCAGTGTTCAACAGGCTGGCACTGAAGCTTTCTTT. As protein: CASSVQQAGTEAFF.

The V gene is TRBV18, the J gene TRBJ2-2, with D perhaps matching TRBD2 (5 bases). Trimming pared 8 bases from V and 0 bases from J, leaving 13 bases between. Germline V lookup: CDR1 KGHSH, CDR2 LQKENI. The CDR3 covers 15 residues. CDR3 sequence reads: CASRGGSTNTGELFF. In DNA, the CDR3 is TGTGCCAGCCGCGGAGGCAGTACGAACACCGGGGAGCTGTTTTTT.

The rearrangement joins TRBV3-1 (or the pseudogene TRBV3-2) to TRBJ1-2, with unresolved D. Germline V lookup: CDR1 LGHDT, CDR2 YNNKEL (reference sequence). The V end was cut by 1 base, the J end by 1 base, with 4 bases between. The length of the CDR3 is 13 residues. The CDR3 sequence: CASSQVSNYGYTF. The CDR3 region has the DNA TGTGCCAGCAGCCAAGTTAGTAACTATGGCTACACCTTC.

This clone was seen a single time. This chain's CDR3 is CASGNSGGRTDTQYF. CDR3 in DNA: TGTGCCAGCGGTAATAGCGGGGGCCGCACAGATACGCAGTATTTT. This chain connects TRBV11-2 to TRBJ2-3; 9 bases are a match to TRBD2. The germline gives CDR1 SGHAT, CDR2 FQNNGV. The V gene end was trimmed by 8 bases and the J gene end by 1 base; junction bases not matched to a gene: 7. CDR3 length equals 15 residues.

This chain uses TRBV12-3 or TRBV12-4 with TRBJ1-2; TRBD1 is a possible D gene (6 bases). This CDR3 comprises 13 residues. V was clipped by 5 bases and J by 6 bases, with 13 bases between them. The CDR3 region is CASSTGIWDGYTF. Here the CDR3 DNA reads TGTGCCAGCAGTACAGGGATTTGGGATGGCTACACCTTC.

CDR3 in DNA: TGTGCCAGCAGCCAAGAACCTAGCGGGGGGGTTCCGTTCTTC. Its protein product is CASSQEPSGGVPFF. V usage is TRBV3-1 (or the pseudogene TRBV3-2) and J usage is TRBJ2-1; 12 positions agree with TRBD2. The germline V gene has CDR1 LGHDT and CDR2 YNNKEL (reference sequence). This CDR3 comprises 14 residues. With V trimmed by 0 bases and J by 15 bases, 6 bases remained unmatched.

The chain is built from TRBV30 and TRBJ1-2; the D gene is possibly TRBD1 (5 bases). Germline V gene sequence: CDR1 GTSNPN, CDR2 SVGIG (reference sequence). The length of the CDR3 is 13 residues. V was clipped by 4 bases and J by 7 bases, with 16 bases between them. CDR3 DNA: TGTGCCTGGACCGGGACGCCGGGAGGTGGCTACACCTTC. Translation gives CAWTGTPGGGYTF. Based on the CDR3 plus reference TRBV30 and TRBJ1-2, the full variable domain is SQTIHQWPATLVQPVGSPLSLECTVEGTSNPNLYWYRQAAGRGLQLLFYSVGIGQISSEVPQNLSASRPQDRQFILSSKKLLLSDSGFYLCAWTGTPGGGYTFGSGTRLTVV.

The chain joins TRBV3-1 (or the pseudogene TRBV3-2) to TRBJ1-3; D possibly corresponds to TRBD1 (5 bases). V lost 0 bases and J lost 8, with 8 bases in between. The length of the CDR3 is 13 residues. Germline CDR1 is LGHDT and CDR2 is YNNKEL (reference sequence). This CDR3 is CASSQDREHTIYF. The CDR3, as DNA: TGTGCCAGCAGCCAAGACAGGGAACACACCATATATTTT.

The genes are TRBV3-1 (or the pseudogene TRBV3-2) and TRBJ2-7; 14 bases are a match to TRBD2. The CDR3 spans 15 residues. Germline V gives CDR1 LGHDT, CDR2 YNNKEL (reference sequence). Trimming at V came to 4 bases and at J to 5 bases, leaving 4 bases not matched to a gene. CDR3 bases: TGTGCCAGCAGCCTAGGACTAGCGGGGGGCCACGAGCAGTACTTC. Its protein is CASSLGLAGGHEQYF.

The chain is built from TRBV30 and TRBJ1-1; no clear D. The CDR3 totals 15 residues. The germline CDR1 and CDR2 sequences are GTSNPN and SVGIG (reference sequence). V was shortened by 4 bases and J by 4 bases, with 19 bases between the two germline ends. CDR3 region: CAWKPPRGKLTEAFF. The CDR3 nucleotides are TGTGCCTGGAAACCTCCACGGGGAAAGCTCACTGAAGCTTTCTTT.

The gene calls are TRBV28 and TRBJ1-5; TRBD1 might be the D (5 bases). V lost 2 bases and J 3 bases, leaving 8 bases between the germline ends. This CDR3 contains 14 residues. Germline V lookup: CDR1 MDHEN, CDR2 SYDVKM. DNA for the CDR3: TGTGCCAGCAGTTTAGGGGCCCACAATCAGCCCCAGCATTTT. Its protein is CASSLGAHNQPQHF.

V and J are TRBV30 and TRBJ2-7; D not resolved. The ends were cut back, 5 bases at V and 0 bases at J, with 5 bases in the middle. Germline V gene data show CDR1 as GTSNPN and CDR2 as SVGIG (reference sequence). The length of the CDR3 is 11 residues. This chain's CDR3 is CAWGRSYEQYF. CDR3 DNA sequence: TGTGCCTGGGGACGCTCCTACGAGCAGTACTTC. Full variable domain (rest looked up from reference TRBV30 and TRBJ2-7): SQTIHQWPATLVQPVGSPLSLECTVEGTSNPNLYWYRQAAGRGLQLLFYSVGIGQISSEVPQNLSASRPQDRQFILSSKKLLLSDSGFYLCAWGRSYEQYFGPGTRLTVT.

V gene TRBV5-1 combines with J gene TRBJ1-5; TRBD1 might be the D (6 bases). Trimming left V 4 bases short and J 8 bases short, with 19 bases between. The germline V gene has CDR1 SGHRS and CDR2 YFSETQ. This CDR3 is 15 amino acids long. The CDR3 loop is CASSISGTPGEPQHF. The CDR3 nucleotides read TGCGCCAGCAGCATCTCCGGGACACCAGGGGAGCCCCAGCATTTT.

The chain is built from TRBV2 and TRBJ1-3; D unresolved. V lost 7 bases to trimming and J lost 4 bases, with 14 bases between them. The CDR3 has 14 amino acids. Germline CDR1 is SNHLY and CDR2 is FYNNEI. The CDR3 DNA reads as TGTGCCAGCACGCCTGGGCTGGAAGGAAACACCATATATTTT. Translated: CASTPGLEGNTIYF.

CDR3 in amino acids: CASSPPLAGGGSPLHF. DNA for the CDR3: TGTGCCAGCTCACCACCGCTAGCAGGAGGAGGTTCACCCCTCCACTTT. The rearrangement links TRBV18 to TRBJ1-6, with no clear D. Trimming removed 0 bases from V and 9 bases from J, with 15 bases in between. The V gene's germline CDR1 is KGHSH and CDR2 LQKENI. The CDR3 spans 16 residues.

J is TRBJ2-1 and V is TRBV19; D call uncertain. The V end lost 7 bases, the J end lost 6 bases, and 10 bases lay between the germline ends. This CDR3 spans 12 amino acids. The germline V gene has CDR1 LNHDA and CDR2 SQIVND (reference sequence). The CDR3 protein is CASKDLGNEQFF. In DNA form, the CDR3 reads TGTGCCAGTAAAGATCTAGGCAATGAGCAGTTCTTC.